Presented here are 22 T cell receptor beta chains from one specimen sequenced in a study of blood T cell repertoires in COVID-19. TCRdb keeps only in-frame clones here, not all; method: immunoSEQ multiplex PCR. The sample contains some 200,000 clones, around 85% of which appear only once. The sequenced sample was peripheral blood. Every receptor here comes from a woman in her 70s with acute or convalescent COVID-19.

This clone turned up a few times. At the DNA level, this CDR3 is encoded by other sequences in the same sample as well. The chain joins TRBV18 to TRBJ1-5, with D possibly matching TRBD1 (5 bases). CDR3 length: 13 amino acids. V lost 4 bases, J lost 5 bases, and 9 bases lay in between. CDR1 is KGHSH and CDR2 is LQKENI in the germline V gene. The CDR3 spells CASSQGFDQPQHF. DNA for the CDR3: TGTGCCAGCTCACAGGGGTTTGATCAGCCCCAGCATTTT.

The chain carries TRBV7-9 and TRBJ1-2; D ambiguous. Per germline, CDR1 SEHNR and CDR2 FQNEAQ (reference sequence). The CDR3 is made up of 13 amino acids. Between the trimmed V and J ends, which lost 6 bases and 6 bases, there was a span of 14 bases. The CDR3 here is CASRQGQENGYTF. The CDR3 nucleotides read TGTGCCAGCAGGCAAGGTCAGGAAAATGGCTACACCTTC.

The chain employs TRBV18 and TRBJ1-1; 8 bases are a match to TRBD1. V was clipped by 4 bases and J by 3 bases; unmatched bases: 4. Germline CDR1 is KGHSH and CDR2 is LQKENI. This CDR3 is built from 14 residues. CDR3 loop: CASSRGQGYTEAFF. The CDR3 region has the DNA TGTGCCAGCTCACGAGGACAGGGCTACACTGAAGCTTTCTTT.

V usage is TRBV7-8 and J usage is TRBJ2-7; D might be TRBD1 (7 bases). V dropped 1 base and J dropped 3 bases, with 22 bases sitting between them. The CDR3 length is 18 residues. Germline values: CDR1 SGHVS, CDR2 FQNEAQ. The CDR3: CASSLGRVRGAAFYEQYF. In DNA, the CDR3 is TGTGCCAGCAGCTTAGGTCGAGTCAGGGGGGCTGCTTTCTACGAGCAGTACTTC. Looking up the rest from reference TRBV7-8 and TRBJ2-7 gives the full variable domain: GAGVSQSPRYKVAKRGQDVALRCDPISGHVSLFWYQQALGQGPEFLTYFQNEAQLDKSGLPSDRFFAERPEGSVSTLKIQRTQQEDSAVYLCASSLGRVRGAAFYEQYFGPGTRLTVT.

This clone was seen only once. V usage is TRBV10-2 and J usage is TRBJ2-7, with 7 bases identical to TRBD1. CDR1 WSHSY and CDR2 SAAADI come from the germline V gene. This CDR3 is built from 14 residues. V trimming: 4 bases; J trimming: 3 bases; junction bases outside the gene matches: 6. CDR3 DNA sequence: TGCGCCAGCAGTGTAAGGACAGGAGGCTACGAGCAGTACTTC. Amino acids: CASSVRTGGYEQYF.

The V call is TRBV11-3, the J call TRBJ1-4; D not certain. The V gene lost 1 base and the J gene lost 8 bases, with 14 bases spanning the gap. The germline gives CDR1 SGHNT, CDR2 YENEEA. There are 15 residues in the CDR3. CDR3 residues: CASSLGGSKLEKLFF. The CDR3 DNA sequence: TGTGCCAGCAGCTTAGGAGGTTCGAAGTTAGAAAAACTGTTTTTT.

The V call is TRBV6-2 or TRBV6-3, the J call TRBJ2-2, with D perhaps matching TRBD1 (5 bases). The CDR3 has 15 amino acids. The V gene lost 4 bases and the J gene lost 4 bases, with 13 bases spanning the gap. From germline, CDR1 is MNHEY and CDR2 SVGEGT. This CDR3 is CASSFDQGSTGELFF. The CDR3 nucleotides are TGTGCCAGCAGTTTCGACCAGGGAAGCACCGGGGAGCTGTTTTTT.

This chain connects TRBV5-4 to TRBJ1-1; D is undetermined. This CDR3 spans 13 amino acids. Germline CDR1 is SGHNT and CDR2 is YYREEE (reference sequence). Trimming pared 2 bases from V and 2 bases from J, leaving 7 bases between. CDR3 DNA sequence: TGTGCCAGCAGCTTACATGAAAACACTGAAGCTTTCTTT. Its translation is CASSLHENTEAFF.

J is TRBJ2-1 and V is TRBV19, with D possibly TRBD1 on 6 matching bases. The CDR3 covers 16 residues. Trimming left V 4 bases short and J 0 bases short, with 13 bases between. Germline CDR1 is LNHDA and CDR2 is SQIVND (reference sequence). The CDR3 DNA sequence: TGTGCCAGTAGTAATGAAGGGGGAAGCTCCTACAATGAGCAGTTCTTC. This translates into CASSNEGGSSYNEQFF. Together with reference TRBV19 and TRBJ2-1, the CDR3 gives the full variable domain: DGGITQSPKYLFRKEGQNVTLSCEQNLNHDAMYWYRQDPGQGLRLIYYSQIVNDFQKGDIAEGYSVSREKKESFPLTVTSAQKNPTAFYLCASSNEGGSSYNEQFFGPGTRLTVL.

V is TRBV3-1 (or the pseudogene TRBV3-2) and J is TRBJ2-7; 11 nucleotides match TRBD2. The CDR3 has 17 residues. Trimming removed 4 bases from V and 3 bases from J; junction bases left unmatched: 11. From germline, CDR1 is LGHDT and CDR2 YNNKEL (reference sequence). The CDR3 DNA follows: TGTGCCAGCAGCCCTTTCTCTTCTAGCGGGAGGTTCTACGAGCAGTACTTC. Translating gives CASSPFSSSGRFYEQYF.

This sequence joins TRBV9 and TRBJ2-7, with 9 bases matching TRBD2. Germline lookup yields CDR1 SGDLS and CDR2 YYNGEE. V shed 4 bases, J shed 4 bases, and the junction held 9 bases outside the gene matches. The CDR3 is made up of 15 amino acids. CDR3 in DNA: TGTGCCAGCAGCTCAAATAGCGGGGGCTTGTACGAGCAGTACTTC. Its translation: CASSSNSGGLYEQYF.

This chain links TRBV7-2 with TRBJ1-1; weak D call: TRBD1 (5 bases). V dropped 5 bases and J dropped 1 base, with 8 bases sitting between them. Germline V lookup: CDR1 SGHTA, CDR2 FQGNSA. The CDR3 runs 13 residues. As DNA, the CDR3 is TGTGCCAGCAGCAATGACAGGAACACTGAAGCTTTCTTT. Translated: CASSNDRNTEAFF.

This chain joins TRBV19 and TRBJ2-7, with TRBD2 matching over 13 bases. This CDR3 is 15 amino acids long. V lost 3 bases and J lost 3; bases outside the gene matches: 2. The germline gives CDR1 LNHDA, CDR2 SQIVND (reference sequence). The CDR3 bases are TGTGCCAGTAGTATCACTAGCGGGGGGGTCTACGAGCAGTACTTC. Its protein product is CASSITSGGVYEQYF.

For the CDR3, the DNA is TGTGCCAGCAGCTTGGTGGGGGGGGAGACCCAGTACTTC. Its protein is CASSLVGGETQYF. J is TRBJ2-5 and V is TRBV5-4, with 7 positions matching TRBD2. The V segment lost 0 bases and the J segment 5 bases; nucleotides outside the gene matches: 1. The CDR3 consists of 13 residues. From germline, CDR1 is SGHNT and CDR2 YYREEE (reference sequence).

Only one count was recorded for this clone. The chain recombines TRBV11-3 with TRBJ1-1; a weak D match, TRBD1 (6 bases). The V and J ends lost 3 bases and 5 bases respectively, with 16 bases between them. The CDR3 covers 15 residues. Looked up from germline, CDR1 is SGHNT and CDR2 is YENEEA. The CDR3 nucleotides are TGTGCCAGCAGCTTTTACAGGGTTGCTGGTACTGAAGCTTTCTTT. Translated: CASSFYRVAGTEAFF.

V is TRBV24-1 and J is TRBJ2-2; no reliable D call. The germline CDR1 and CDR2 sequences are KGHDR and SFDVKD. V lost 5 bases and J lost 7, with 7 bases in between. This CDR3 region has 12 residues. The CDR3 region is CATSALYGELFF. The CDR3 nucleotides are TGTGCCACCAGTGCCCTTTACGGGGAGCTGTTTTTT.

The chain links TRBV29-1 to TRBJ2-1, with 11 bases that match TRBD2. The V gene's germline CDR1 is SQVTM and CDR2 ANQGSEA. Trimming took 5 bases from V and 7 from J; bases not matched to a gene: 7. The CDR3 is made up of 14 amino acids. In DNA form, the CDR3 reads TGCAGCGTTCGACTAGCGGGAAAACCTAATGAGCAGTTCTTC. Encoded protein: CSVRLAGKPNEQFF.

The rearrangement joins TRBV4-3 to TRBJ2-1, with a weak D call TRBD1 (6 bases). CDR1 LGHNA and CDR2 YSLEER come from the germline V gene. The V end was cut by 4 bases, the J end by 1 base, with 8 bases between. The CDR3 is made up of 14 amino acids. CDR3 in DNA: TGCGCCAGCAGCCCGGACAGTTCCTACAATGAGCAGTTCTTC. Its translation is CASSPDSSYNEQFF.

V and J are TRBV6-2 or TRBV6-3 and TRBJ2-5; the match to TRBD2 covers 8 bases. V was clipped by 2 bases and J by 2 bases; unmatched bases: 7. The length of the CDR3 is 16 residues. Per the germline V gene, CDR1 is MNHEY and CDR2 is SVGEGT. In DNA, the CDR3 is TGTGCCAGCAGTTACCGGTTAGCGGGAAATCAAGAGACCCAGTACTTC. This translates into CASSYRLAGNQETQYF.

The V gene is TRBV28, the J gene TRBJ1-5, with a weak D call TRBD1 (6 bases). Trimming removed 5 bases from V and 6 bases from J, with 11 bases in between. Per the germline V gene, CDR1 is MDHEN and CDR2 is SYDVKM. The CDR3 sequence is 13 residues long. The CDR3 loop is CASSIRRGQPQHF. The CDR3 DNA reads as TGTGCCAGCAGTATCCGCAGGGGTCAGCCCCAGCATTTT.

The chain combines TRBV3-1 (or the pseudogene TRBV3-2) with TRBJ1-1; no firm D call. Trimming removed 4 bases from V and 1 base from J, with 7 bases in between. This CDR3 has 13 amino acids. From germline, CDR1 is LGHDT and CDR2 YNNKEL (reference sequence). DNA for the CDR3: TGTGCCAGCAGCCGCTCGGGGAACACTGAAGCTTTCTTT. The encoded protein is CASSRSGNTEAFF.

This rearrangement joins TRBV9 to TRBJ1-5, with D perhaps matching TRBD1 (5 bases). CDR1 SGDLS and CDR2 YYNGEE come from the germline V gene. The CDR3 runs 15 residues. V was cut by 4 bases and J by 0 bases, with 11 bases left in between. The CDR3 reads CASSKDSVSNQPQHF. The CDR3 DNA follows: TGTGCCAGCAGCAAAGACAGCGTTAGCAATCAGCCCCAGCATTTT.